This is a list of T cell receptor beta chains from one sample in a study of neoadjuvant anti-PD-1 for oral cavity cancer. Libraries were prepared by immunoSEQ multiplex PCR; TCRdb keeps only in-frame clonotypes and omits some of them. The sample holds 60,000 to 75,000 clones, 65% to 85% seen once. This specimen was PBMCs, taken before nivolumab (anti-PD-1) treatment. These TCRs come from a person between 40 and 79 years old with oral cavity squamous cell carcinoma. CDR3s include the opening cysteine and the closing phenylalanine or tryptophan. The D gene is left open where the match is weak. Size is omitted from some rows. Given values are once, few, many or a class for expanded clones.

D: NA; size: NA; V: TRBV5-1; J: TRBJ1-1; CDR3: CASSIDRPNTEAFF; DNA: TGCGCCAGCAGCATAGACAGGCCGAACACTGAAGCTTTCTTT
D: NA; size: NA; V: TRBV7-9; J: TRBJ1-2; CDR3: CASSPGRGGEDYGYTF; DNA: TGTGCCAGCAGCCCAGGACGGGGAGGGGAGGACTATGGCTACACCTTC
D: NA; size: NA; V: TRBV5-8; J: TRBJ1-5; CDR3: CASSSPGRGNQPQHF; DNA: TGTGCCAGCAGCTCCCCCGGCCGAGGCAATCAGCCCCAGCATTTT
D: NA; size: NA; V: TRBV7-9; J: TRBJ1-1; CDR3: CASSRREGTEAFF; DNA: TGTGCCAGCAGCCGGCGGGAGGGCACTGAAGCTTTCTTT
D: NA; size: NA; V: TRBV5-6; J: TRBJ1-2; CDR3: CASSFRGPYGYTF; DNA: TGTGCCAGCAGCTTCCGGGGCCCCTATGGCTACACCTTC
D: NA; size: once; V: TRBV27; J: TRBJ2-1; CDR3: CASSLTSRWSYNEQFF; DNA: TGTGCCAGCAGTTTAACAAGTAGATGGTCCTACAATGAGCAGTTCTTC
D: NA; size: NA; V: TRBV5-6; J: TRBJ2-5; CDR3: CASSFSGAQETQYF; DNA: TGTGCCAGCAGCTTCTCGGGAGCTCAAGAGACCCAGTACTTC
D: NA; size: NA; V: TRBV30; J: TRBJ1-1; CDR3: CAWKSLGRGAFF; DNA: TGTGCCTGGAAATCTTTGGGGAGGGGGGCTTTCTTT
D: TRBD1; size: NA; V: TRBV4-1; J: TRBJ1-1; CDR3: CASSQRTGHREAFF; DNA: TGCGCCAGCAGCCAAAGGACAGGCCATAGGGAAGCTTTCTTT
D: NA; size: NA; V: TRBV6-1; J: TRBJ1-2; CDR3: CASSPGLPGYGYTF; DNA: TGTGCCAGCAGTCCGGGACTCCCTGGCTATGGCTACACCTTC
D: NA; size: NA; V: TRBV30; J: TRBJ2-2; CDR3: CAWTWGYTGELFF; DNA: TGTGCCTGGACGTGGGGGTACACCGGGGAGCTGTTTTTT
D: TRBD1; size: NA; V: TRBV6-5; J: TRBJ2-7; CDR3: CASSYSTGRGYEQYF; DNA: TGTGCCAGCAGTTACTCGACAGGGAGAGGTTACGAGCAGTACTTC